This T cell receptor (beta chain) was sequenced during a study of cytomegalovirus exposure and HLA in healthy donors. Study-wide points: In a later analysis, an Asian-associated ancestry cluster reportedly showed fewer N-insertions than the approximately 700-donor mean. The authors reported that TCR beta sequences could predict HLA-A and HLA-B alleles. These predictions were accurate for most subjects in the first cohort.

Researchers ran the PCR with 60 Vbeta and 13 Jbeta primers. Assay: immunoSEQ multiplex PCR; the TCRdb copy retains only in-frame clones and omits some. The table lists fewer than 120,000 clones, around 80% of them singletons, with roughly 12% in the top ten. The V and J ends lost 0 bases and 6 bases respectively, with 13 bases between them. The CDR3 runs to 15 residues. Germline CDR1 reads SGHRS; CDR2 reads YFSETQ. With respect to this clone: Its antigen is as yet unknown.

The sample was PBMCs. The chain employs TRBV5-1 and TRBJ2-1, with D perhaps TRBD2 (5 bases). This clonotype was obtained from a man aged 25-45 years in good health and CMV-seropositive. In DNA, the CDR3 is TGCGCCAGCAGCTTGGTGCTAGCCGAGAGCAATGAGCAGTTCTTC. Protein: CASSLVLAESNEQFF.